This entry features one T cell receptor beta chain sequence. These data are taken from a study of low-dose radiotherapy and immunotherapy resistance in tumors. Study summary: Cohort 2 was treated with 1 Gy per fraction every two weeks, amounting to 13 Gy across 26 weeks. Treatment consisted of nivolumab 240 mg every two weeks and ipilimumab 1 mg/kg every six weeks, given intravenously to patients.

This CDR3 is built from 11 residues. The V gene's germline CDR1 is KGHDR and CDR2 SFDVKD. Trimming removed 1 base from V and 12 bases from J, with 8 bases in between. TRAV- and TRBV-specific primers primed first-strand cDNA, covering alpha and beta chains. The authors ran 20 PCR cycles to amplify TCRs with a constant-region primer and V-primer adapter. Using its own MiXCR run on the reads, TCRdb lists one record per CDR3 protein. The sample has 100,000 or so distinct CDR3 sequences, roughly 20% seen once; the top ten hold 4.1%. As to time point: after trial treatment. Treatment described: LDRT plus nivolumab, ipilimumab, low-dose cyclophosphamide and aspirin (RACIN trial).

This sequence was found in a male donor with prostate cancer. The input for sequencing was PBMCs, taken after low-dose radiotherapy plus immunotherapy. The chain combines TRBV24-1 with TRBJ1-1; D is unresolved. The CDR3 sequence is CATSDFDVTFF. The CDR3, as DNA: TGTGCCACCAGTGATTTTGATGTGACTTTCTTT.